A single sample is the source of the 32 T cell receptor beta chains below, sequenced in a study of molecular identifiers for immune sequencing clone quantification. In TCRdb, the PCR reads were re-called with MiXCR into one record per CDR3 protein. The sample holds approximately 41,000 distinct CDR3 sequences, less than 20% seen once. The source material was naive CD8+ T cells from blood, with Jurkat cell RNA spiked in. Described subset: FACS-sorted CD8+CD4-CCR7+CD45RA+ naive T cells. The receptors shown here come from a human donor in good health. Some libraries in this study had Jurkat cell RNA spiked in.

In this sample, this clonotype turned up many times. V usage is TRBV30 and J usage is TRBJ2-7; maybe TRBD1 (6 bases). Trimming left V 0 bases short and J 9 bases short, with 12 bases between. Germline V gene data show CDR1 as GTSNPN and CDR2 as SVGIG (reference sequence). The CDR3 runs 12 residues. CDR3 in DNA: TGTGCCTGGAGTGTATACAGGGCCGCGCAGTACTTC. Its translation is CAWSVYRAAQYF.

In regard to this clonotype: Possible read error: a much larger clone is one base away. For the CDR3, the DNA is TGCAGTGTTAGTGTGACTAGCGGGAAGTGGATAGATACGCAGTATTTT. Its protein is CSVSVTSGKWIDTQYF. The chain has TRBV20-1 and TRBJ2-3, with 11 bases aligning to TRBD2. Germline CDR1 reads DFQATT; CDR2 reads SNEGSKA (reference sequence). The CDR3 is 16 residues long. The V gene end was trimmed by 7 bases and the J gene end by 5 bases; junction bases not matched to a gene: 14.

This clonotype came up many times. The chain links TRBV10-2 to TRBJ1-5; D not certain. V shed 5 bases and J shed 5 bases, with 13 bases lying between them. The CDR3 is 14 amino acids. Germline V lookup: CDR1 WSHSY, CDR2 SAAADI. CDR3: CASSSIAGDQPQHF. CDR3 nucleotides: TGCGCCAGCAGTTCTATAGCTGGCGATCAGCCCCAGCATTTT.

This clonotype was seen many times. The V call is TRBV6-2 or TRBV6-3, the J call TRBJ2-3, with D hard to call. Germline-derived CDR1 and CDR2 are MNHEY and SVGEGT. CDR3 size: 16 residues. V lost 0 bases, J lost 2 bases, and 12 bases lay in between. The CDR3 loop reads CASSYSSQEPTDTQYF. CDR3 DNA sequence: TGTGCCAGCAGTTACTCCTCGCAGGAACCCACAGATACGCAGTATTTT.

V is TRBV5-6 and J is TRBJ2-3, with D perhaps TRBD1 (5 bases). The V gene's germline CDR1 is SGHDT and CDR2 YYEEEE. This CDR3 spans 14 amino acids. The germline V and J ends were trimmed by 4 bases and 6 bases, with 15 bases remaining between them. The CDR3 nucleotides read TGTGCCAGCAGCCAAGGGGCAGGGTCGGATACGCAGTATTTT. Its protein product is CASSQGAGSDTQYF. The full variable domain, its missing parts supplied by reference TRBV5-6 and TRBJ2-3, is DAGVTQSPTHLIKTRGQQVTLRCSPKSGHDTVSWYQQALGQGPQFIFQYYEEEERQRGNFPDRFSGHQFPNYSSELNVNALLLGDSALYLCASSQGAGSDTQYFGPGTRLTVL.

A few counts support this clonotype. The chain employs TRBV27 and TRBJ2-7; 9 bases fit TRBD2. The CDR3 is 17 residues long. Germline loops: CDR1 MNHEY, CDR2 SMNVEV (reference sequence). The V gene end was trimmed by 0 bases and the J gene end by 4 bases; junction bases not matched to a gene: 10. CDR3 nucleotides: TGTGCCAGCAGTTTATCAGTCCCTAGCGGGACCGTATACGAGCAGTACTTC. Protein product: CASSLSVPSGTVYEQYF.

This clonotype showed up many times. The rearrangement links TRBV19 to TRBJ1-1; tentatively, D is TRBD1 (5 bases). The V end was cut by 5 bases, the J end by 5 bases, with 15 bases between. This CDR3 is 14 amino acids long. Germline CDR1 LNHDA, CDR2 SQIVND (reference sequence). This CDR3 is CASSHRGGATEAFF. The CDR3 DNA is TGTGCCAGTAGTCACCGGGGCGGGGCAACTGAAGCTTTCTTT.

On this clonotype itself: This clone may be a read error of a much larger clone one base away. The J gene is TRBJ1-1, the V gene TRBV6-6; TRBD1 matches 7 bases. The CDR3 contains 13 residues. The germline V gene has CDR1 MNHNY and CDR2 SVGAGI (reference sequence). The CDR3 DNA is TGTGCCAGCAGCCAACACCCAGGACAGGTCTCGTTATTT. This encodes CASSQHPGQVSLF.

This clonotype came up many times. V and J are TRBV3-1 and TRBJ1-4; D is perhaps TRBD1 (5 bases). Germline values: CDR1 LGHDT, CDR2 YNNKEL (reference sequence). CDR3 length equals 14 residues. Trimming left V 3 bases short and J 5 bases short, with 10 bases between. CDR3 region: CASSQRGLNEKLFF. The CDR3 DNA follows: TGTGCCAGCAGCCAGAGGGGTCTGAATGAAAAACTGTTTTTT. Looking up the rest from reference TRBV3-1 and TRBJ1-4 gives the full variable domain: DTAVSQTPKYLVTQMGNDKSIKCEQNLGHDTMYWYKQDSKKFLKIMFSYNNKELIINETVPNRFSPKSPDKAHLNLHINSLELGDSAVYFCASSQRGLNEKLFFGSGTQLSVL.

This clonotype was observed many times. This chain uses TRBV9 with TRBJ1-1; D remains ambiguous. Germline CDR1 and CDR2: SGDLS and YYNGEE. This CDR3 contains 13 residues. V lost 1 base and J 1 base, leaving 5 bases between the germline ends. The CDR3 sequence: CASSVSKNTEAFF. CDR3 nucleotides: TGTGCCAGCAGCGTATCTAAGAACACTGAAGCTTTCTTT.

This clonotype was found many times. The V call is TRBV5-6, the J call TRBJ2-1; D is unresolved. This CDR3 contains 17 residues. The germline V gene has CDR1 SGHDT and CDR2 YYEEEE. The germline V and J ends were trimmed by 0 bases and 4 bases, with 17 bases remaining between them. CDR3 sequence: CASSLAASGALYNEQFF. DNA for the CDR3: TGTGCCAGCAGCTTGGCCGCTAGTGGTGCCCTATACAATGAGCAGTTCTTC.

This clonotype was counted ten times or more. The chain links TRBV27 to TRBJ1-5; a possible D gene is TRBD1 (6 bases). CDR3 size: 13 residues. V was shortened by 9 bases and J by 3 bases, with 12 bases between the two germline ends. Germline V gene lookup returns CDR1 MNHEY and CDR2 SMNVEV (reference sequence). Here the CDR3 DNA reads TGTGCCAGTGGTACAGGGAACAATCAGCCCCAGCATTTT. Protein: CASGTGNNQPQHF.

This clonotype counts as medium-sized. V is TRBV7-9 and J is TRBJ2-2, with D hard to call. The CDR3 has 11 residues. The germline V gene has CDR1 SEHNR and CDR2 FQNEAQ (reference sequence). V was shortened by 3 bases and J by 13 bases, with 9 bases between the two germline ends. CDR3: CASSFPPALFF. CDR3 nucleotides: TGTGCCAGCAGCTTTCCCCCGGCGCTGTTTTTT.

For this clonotype: This could be a read error, since a much larger clone is one nucleotide away. CDR3 region: CASSYFTDTRYF. In DNA, the CDR3 is TGTGCCAGCAGTTACTTCACAGATACGCGGTATTTT. The V and J genes are TRBV12-3 or TRBV12-4 and TRBJ2-3; no clear D. CDR3 length: 12 amino acids.

There are many counts of this clonotype. The rearrangement links TRBV7-9 to TRBJ2-7; a weak D match, TRBD2 (6 bases). The CDR3 length is 13 residues. Trimming pared 2 bases from V and 4 bases from J, leaving 9 bases between. CDR1 and CDR2 (germline): SEHNR, FQNEAQ (reference sequence). The CDR3 sequence is CASSLPGGYEQYF. The CDR3 DNA sequence: TGTGCCAGCAGCTTACCCGGGGGTTACGAGCAGTACTTC.

To note about this clonotype: This may stem from a read error, because a much larger clone lies one nucleotide away. CDR3 DNA sequence: TGTGCCAGCAGCTTAGGACAGGGGGATACTGAAGCTCTCTTT. Protein product: CASSLGQGDTEALF. The chain combines TRBV7-9 with TRBJ1-1; 9 positions agree with TRBD1. The CDR3 loop spans 14 amino acids. The germline gives CDR1 SEHNR, CDR2 FQNEAQ (reference sequence). The full variable domain, completed using reference TRBV7-9 and TRBJ1-1, is DTGVSQNPRHKITKRGQNVTFRCDPISEHNRLYWYRQTLGQGPEFLTYFQNEAQLEKSRLLSDRFSAERPKGSFSTLEIQRTEQGDSAMYLCASSLGQGDTEALFGQGTRLTVV.

This clonotype was counted at least ten times. DNA of the CDR3: TGTGCCAGCAGCGTTCAGACAGGGGTAACGGGCACTGAAGCTTTCTTT. Translating gives CASSVQTGVTGTEAFF. The chain couples TRBV9 to TRBJ1-1; 8 bases are a match to TRBD1. This CDR3 contains 16 residues. V lost 2 bases and J lost 4; bases outside the gene matches: 10. Per germline, CDR1 SGDLS and CDR2 YYNGEE.

V gene TRBV7-8 combines with J gene TRBJ2-5; no definite D call. The ends were cut back, 2 bases at V and 5 bases at J, with 9 bases in the middle. The CDR3 is made up of 13 amino acids. CDR1 and CDR2 from the germline V gene are SGHVS and FQNEAQ. The CDR3 DNA reads as TGTGCCAGCAGCTTACTTGCTCGCGAGACCCAGTACTTC. Translation: CASSLLARETQYF.

This clonotype was seen at least ten times. This chain links TRBV29-1 with TRBJ2-2; 7 positions match TRBD2. V lost 6 bases to trimming and J lost 4 bases; unmatched junction nucleotides: 14. CDR3 length equals 16 residues. Germline V gene sequence: CDR1 SQVTM, CDR2 ANQGSEA. In DNA form, the CDR3 reads TGCAGCGTAACCGGGACTACCGTAACAACCACCGGGGAGCTGTTTTTT. Translation: CSVTGTTVTTTGELFF.

This clonotype was counted ten times or more. The V and J genes are TRBV4-3 and TRBJ2-5, with D perhaps matching TRBD2 (5 bases). V was trimmed by 0 bases and J by 5 bases, leaving 16 bases between them. The length of the CDR3 is 16 residues. The germline V gene encodes CDR1 LGHNA and CDR2 YSLEER. DNA for the CDR3: TGCGCCAGCAGCCAAGATGGGAGCGGCCCCGGGGAGACCCAGTACTTC. This translates into CASSQDGSGPGETQYF.

This clonotype was seen ten or more times. The chain links TRBV27 to TRBJ1-5; the D gene is possibly TRBD1 (6 bases). Germline lookup yields CDR1 MNHEY and CDR2 SMNVEV (reference sequence). This CDR3 has 13 residues. V was clipped by 2 bases and J by 6 bases, with 8 bases between them. The CDR3 reads CASSLRGVQPQHF. The CDR3, as DNA: TGTGCCAGCAGTTTAAGGGGGGTTCAGCCCCAGCATTTT.

This clonotype has at least ten counts. The chain links TRBV4-1 to TRBJ2-1; D ambiguous. The CDR3 covers 13 residues. V was shortened by 0 bases and J by 7 bases, with 7 bases between the two germline ends. CDR1 is MGHRA and CDR2 is YSYEKL in the germline V gene. The DNA for the CDR3 is TGCGCCAGCAGCCAAGACCAGTGGAATGAGCAGTTCTTC. It is translated as CASSQDQWNEQFF.

This clonotype was detected ten times or more. This sequence joins TRBV27 and TRBJ2-3; D is uncertain. The CDR3 is 13 amino acids. The germline V gene encodes CDR1 MNHEY and CDR2 SMNVEV (reference sequence). V lost 2 bases, J lost 4 bases, and 7 bases lay in between. The CDR3 region is CASSLIVPDTQYF. As DNA, the CDR3 is TGTGCCAGCAGTTTAATCGTCCCAGATACGCAGTATTTT.

This clonotype appeared once. This chain joins TRBV7-8 and TRBJ2-3; 7 bases map to TRBD2. In germline, CDR1 is SGHVS, CDR2 FQNEAQ. J was trimmed by 2 bases and V by 3 bases; bases with no gene match: 8. The CDR3 extends over 16 amino acids. The DNA for the CDR3 is TGTGCCAGCAGCTTTCTTAGGACTAGTTCCACAGATACGCAGTATTTT. As protein: CASSFLRTSSTDTQYF.

This clonotype was seen repeatedly, ten times or more. The chain links TRBV6-1 to TRBJ2-3; 8 bases are a match to TRBD1. Germline values: CDR1 MNHNS, CDR2 SASEGT. J lost 3 bases, V lost 1 base, and 9 bases had no gene match. This CDR3 region has 17 residues. CDR3 in amino acids: CASSEGLGQAVTDTQYF. The CDR3 region has the DNA TGTGCCAGCAGTGAAGGACTGGGACAGGCTGTGACAGATACGCAGTATTTT.

This clonotype was recorded many times. The chain recombines TRBV6-2 or TRBV6-3 with TRBJ1-1, with D unresolved. Germline CDR1 reads MNHEY; CDR2 reads SVGEGT. The CDR3 totals 14 residues. The V end was cut by 5 bases, the J end by 0 bases, with 10 bases between. The CDR3, as DNA: TGTGCCAGCAGTACCGGGGTTCTGAACACTGAAGCTTTCTTT. Translating it yields CASSTGVLNTEAFF.

This clonotype was observed at least ten times. The chain combines TRBV12-3 or TRBV12-4 with TRBJ1-5; 7 bases are a match to TRBD1. The CDR3 contains 15 residues. The junction had 5 bases not matched to a gene; V was cut back by 5 bases and J by 1 base. The CDR3 loop is CASSPWDSSNQPQHF. CDR3 DNA: TGTGCCAGCAGTCCGTGGGACAGCAGCAATCAGCCCCAGCATTTT.

In its sample, this clonotype was seen many times. The V and J genes are TRBV3-1 and TRBJ2-4; TRBD2 might be the D (5 bases). The germline V gene encodes CDR1 LGHDT and CDR2 YNNKEL (reference sequence). CDR3 size: 16 residues. V was pared by 0 bases and J by 2 bases, with 11 bases between. The CDR3 here is CASSQEGRGSKNIQYF. CDR3 DNA sequence: TGTGCCAGCAGCCAAGAAGGCCGGGGTTCCAAAAACATTCAGTACTTC. Variable domain in full (rest from reference TRBV3-1 and TRBJ2-4): DTAVSQTPKYLVTQMGNDKSIKCEQNLGHDTMYWYKQDSKKFLKIMFSYNNKELIINETVPNRFSPKSPDKAHLNLHINSLELGDSAVYFCASSQEGRGSKNIQYFGAGTRLSVL.

The rearrangement links TRBV9 to TRBJ1-1; D is perhaps TRBD1 (5 bases). V was trimmed by 3 bases and J by 5 bases, leaving 17 bases between them. This CDR3 has 15 residues. Germline CDR1 reads SGDLS; CDR2 reads YYNGEE. This CDR3 is CASSASGNLGTEAFF. The CDR3 bases are TGTGCCAGCAGCGCTTCAGGGAATTTAGGAACTGAAGCTTTCTTT.

This clonotype was observed at least ten times. This rearrangement joins TRBV6-1 to TRBJ2-1; D gene ambiguous. CDR3 size: 17 residues. Trimming pared 0 bases from V and 7 bases from J, leaving 19 bases between. Germline values: CDR1 MNHNS, CDR2 SASEGT. The CDR3 region is CASSEAVPTSSKNEQFF. The CDR3 coding sequence is TGTGCCAGCAGTGAAGCAGTCCCTACCTCTTCCAAGAATGAGCAGTTCTTC.

In its sample, this clonotype was seen many times. CDR3 in amino acids: CASSLASNNEQFF. The CDR3 DNA follows: TGTGCCAGCAGCTTGGCTTCAAACAATGAGCAGTTCTTC. This chain joins TRBV7-2 and TRBJ2-1; D is uncertain. The CDR3 runs to 13 residues. The germline V and J ends were trimmed by 3 bases and 5 bases, with 8 bases remaining between them. Per germline, CDR1 SGHTA and CDR2 FQGNSA. The whole variable domain, remainder taken from reference TRBV7-2 and TRBJ2-1, is GAGVSQSPSNKVTEKGKDVELRCDPISGHTALYWYRQSLGQGLEFLIYFQGNSAPDKSGLPSDRFSAERTGGSVSTLTIQRTQQEDSAVYLCASSLASNNEQFFGPGTRLTVL.

To note about this clonotype: A much larger clone lies one base from this, so it may be a read error. The J gene is TRBJ2-5, the V gene TRBV19; 8 positions match TRBD1. The CDR3 runs 16 residues. Germline CDR1 is LNHDA and CDR2 is SQIVND (reference sequence). Germline trimming cut 2 bases from V and 1 base from J; bases unmatched to any gene: 6. For the CDR3, the DNA is TGTGCCAGTAGTATATCAGGGGGCGCTAGCCAAGAGACCCAGTACTTC. Encoded protein: CASSISGGASQETQYF.